The 15 T cell receptor beta chains given below trace back to one sample, sequenced in a study of blood T cell repertoires in COVID-19. The table came from immunoSEQ multiplex PCR; TCRdb's copy has only in-frame clones and leaves some out. This sample has roughly 240,000 clones, with roughly 85% found just once. The specimen was peripheral blood. These receptors were taken from a man aged 60-69 years who had recovered from COVID-19.

This chain uses TRBV6-5 with TRBJ2-4, with D unclear. This CDR3 region has 16 residues. Germline CDR1 reads MNHEY; CDR2 reads SVGAGI. V gave up 4 bases and J gave up 0 bases, with 13 bases separating them. CDR3: CASSSLPLIAKNIQYF. CDR3 DNA sequence: TGTGCCAGCAGTTCCCTACCTTTGATAGCCAAAAACATTCAGTACTTC.

The V gene is TRBV5-1, the J gene TRBJ1-6, with D uncertain. CDR1 and CDR2 (germline): SGHRS, YFSETQ. Trimming shortened V by 0 bases and J by 8 bases, and 9 bases separated the two germline ends. The CDR3 has 14 amino acids. CDR3 region: CASSLGRLDSPLHF. CDR3 coding DNA: TGCGCCAGCAGCTTGGGCAGGTTGGATTCACCCCTCCACTTT.

A single count supports this clone. The gene calls are TRBV4-2 and TRBJ2-7; the match to TRBD2 covers 7 bases. Germline CDR1 LGHNA, CDR2 YNFKEQ. The CDR3 totals 14 residues. V lost 1 base, J lost 3 bases, and 3 bases stayed unmatched. CDR3 DNA sequence: TGTGCCAGCAGCCAAGTTGCGGGGGACTACGAGCAGTACTTC. It encodes CASSQVAGDYEQYF.

The chain has TRBV25-1 and TRBJ1-2; TRBD1 is a possible D gene (5 bases). Trimming left V 3 bases short and J 4 bases short, with 9 bases between. Germline CDR1 is MGHDK and CDR2 is SYGVNS. The CDR3 length is 13 residues. The CDR3 reads CASSETVSYGYTF. The CDR3 nucleotides read TGTGCCAGCAGTGAGACAGTGAGCTATGGCTACACCTTC.

The chain employs TRBV19 and TRBJ2-5; tentative D call: TRBD1 (5 bases). Germline V CDR1 and CDR2: LNHDA, SQIVND (reference sequence). This CDR3 region has 15 residues. V was shortened by 6 bases and J by 1 base, with 15 bases between the two germline ends. The CDR3 sequence: CASRPSLGAQETQYF. CDR3 in DNA: TGTGCCAGTAGACCCTCCCTAGGGGCCCAAGAGACCCAGTACTTC. Based on the CDR3 plus reference TRBV19 and TRBJ2-5, the full variable domain is DGGITQSPKYLFRKEGQNVTLSCEQNLNHDAMYWYRQDPGQGLRLIYYSQIVNDFQKGDIAEGYSVSREKKESFPLTVTSAQKNPTAFYLCASRPSLGAQETQYFGPGTRLLVL.

The chain joins TRBV30 to TRBJ1-5, with D possibly being TRBD1 (5 bases). Trimming shortened V by 4 bases and J by 3 bases, and 13 bases separated the two germline ends. From germline, CDR1 is GTSNPN and CDR2 SVGIG (reference sequence). CDR3 length equals 14 residues. The CDR3 DNA sequence: TGTGCCTGGACTGTACGGGGGATCAATCAGCCCCAGCATTTT. Protein sequence: CAWTVRGINQPQHF.

This chain joins TRBV10-3 and TRBJ1-5, with D unresolved. V lost 4 bases and J lost 0, with 4 bases in between. Looked up from germline, CDR1 is ENHRY and CDR2 is SYGVKD. This CDR3 contains 13 residues. The CDR3 coding sequence is TGTGCCATCAGTGTAGATAGCAATCAGCCCCAGCATTTT. Translating gives CAISVDSNQPQHF.

J is TRBJ1-2 and V is TRBV27, with no clear D. With 7 bases removed from V and 3 bases from J, the gap between germline ends came to 15 bases. CDR3 size: 14 residues. Germline V CDR1 and CDR2: MNHEY, SMNVEV (reference sequence). The CDR3 bases are TGTGCCAGCACATCTAGGCAGACGCACTATGGCTACACCTTC. Translation gives CASTSRQTHYGYTF.

CDR3 bases: TGTGCTAGTGGAGACTCTAAGACCGGGACAGGGGGCATTGAGCAGTTCTTC. This translates into CASGDSKTGTGGIEQFF. The V and J genes are TRBV12-5 and TRBJ2-1, with 12 bases fitting TRBD1. With 6 bases clipped from V and 9 bases from J, the junction kept 15 bases outside the gene matches. This CDR3 has 17 amino acids. Germline V gene lookup returns CDR1 LGHNT and CDR2 FRNRAP.

This clone appeared a few times. The chain recombines TRBV18 with TRBJ1-1; 7 nucleotides match TRBD1. This CDR3 spans 15 amino acids. Trimming removed 3 bases from V and 10 bases from J; junction bases left unmatched: 14. Germline CDR1 is KGHSH and CDR2 is LQKENI. CDR3 residues: CASSPLDREDSGAFF. The CDR3 region has the DNA TGTGCCAGCTCACCCTTAGACAGGGAGGATTCTGGAGCTTTCTTT.

The chain has TRBV6-5 and TRBJ1-5, with D hard to call. This CDR3 has 15 residues. Germline CDR1 reads MNHEY; CDR2 reads SVGAGI. Trimming pared 5 bases from V and 1 base from J, leaving 12 bases between. The CDR3 DNA is TGTGCCAGCAGTAACGGGGTTGGGAGCAATCAGCCCCAGCATTTT. As protein: CASSNGVGSNQPQHF.

The rearrangement uses TRBV28 and TRBJ2-2; no definite D call. CDR3 size: 17 residues. V was trimmed by 5 bases and J by 1 base, leaving 17 bases between them. Looked up from germline, CDR1 is MDHEN and CDR2 is SYDVKM. The CDR3 DNA is TGTGCCAGCAGTGCCCGAGTTTTGCGTAGGAACACCGGGGAGCTGTTTTTT. Residues: CASSARVLRRNTGELFF.

The rearrangement links TRBV29-1 to TRBJ2-7; 7 nucleotides align to TRBD1. The CDR3 is 11 residues long. V gave up 7 bases and J gave up 2 bases; unmatched junction bases: 2. Germline-derived CDR1 and CDR2 are SQVTM and ANQGSEA. The CDR3, as DNA: TGCAGCGGGGGACAGCCCTACGAGCAGTACTTC. It translates to CSGGQPYEQYF.

The chain uses TRBV5-1 and TRBJ2-5, with D possibly being TRBD1 (5 bases). V shed 0 bases and J shed 5 bases, with 11 bases lying between them. The CDR3 extends over 14 amino acids. The germline CDR1 and CDR2 sequences are SGHRS and YFSETQ. In nucleotides, the CDR3 is TGCGCCAGCAGCTTGGTCACAGGCCCGGAGACCCAGTACTTC. Amino acid sequence: CASSLVTGPETQYF.

V is TRBV6-6 and J is TRBJ2-7; 7 nucleotides line up with TRBD2. V lost 6 bases to trimming and J lost 3 bases; unmatched junction nucleotides: 8. Germline V gene data show CDR1 as MNHNY and CDR2 as SVGAGI (reference sequence). The CDR3 has 14 residues. This CDR3 reads CASSLADSSYEQYF. The DNA of the CDR3 is TGTGCCAGCAGCCTAGCGGACTCCAGCTACGAGCAGTACTTC.